The 18 T cell receptor beta chains below were found in one sample sequenced in a study of cytomegalovirus exposure and HLA in healthy donors. PCR was performed using 60 Vbeta and 13 Jbeta primers. Measured with immunoSEQ multiplex PCR; TCRdb has only the in-frame clones, and not every one. The sample carries roughly 140,000 clones, 60% to 80% recorded once. The sequenced sample consisted of PBMCs. The origin of the receptors is a woman between 35 and 50 years old in good health and CMV-seropositive.

The V gene is TRBV15, the J gene TRBJ2-7; the match to TRBD1 covers 8 bases. This CDR3 is built from 15 residues. Germline assignment: CDR1 LNHNV and CDR2 YYDKDF (reference sequence). V lost 1 base to trimming and J lost 7 bases; unmatched junction nucleotides: 9. The CDR3 bases are TGTGCCACCAGCAGAGGGAGACAGGGGTTAGGTGAGCAGTACTTC. Translation gives CATSRGRQGLGEQYF.

The chain uses TRBV6-1 and TRBJ2-1, with 8 nucleotides matching TRBD1. Germline V CDR1 and CDR2: MNHNS, SASEGT. There are 12 residues in the CDR3. After removal of 5 bases from V and 9 bases from J, the junction contained 3 bases not matched to a gene. The CDR3 spells CASSRTGTEQFF. The DNA for the CDR3 is TGTGCCAGCAGTCGGACAGGGACTGAGCAGTTCTTC.

CDR3 in amino acids: CASSVDLTSHEQYF. The CDR3 coding sequence is TGCGCCAGCAGCGTGGACCTTACTTCGCACGAGCAGTACTTC. V is TRBV5-1 and J is TRBJ2-7, with no clear D. V lost 4 bases to trimming and J lost 5 bases, with 16 bases between them. The length of the CDR3 is 14 residues. Germline V gene sequence: CDR1 SGHRS, CDR2 YFSETQ.

The genes are TRBV5-1 and TRBJ2-1; 8 bases fit TRBD2. The CDR3 covers 15 residues. CDR1 is SGHRS, CDR2 YFSETQ, per germline. With V trimmed by 0 bases and J by 7 bases, 6 bases remained unmatched. The CDR3 reads CASSLESGGRNEQFF. The CDR3 nucleotides read TGCGCCAGCAGCTTGGAGTCGGGGGGGCGGAATGAGCAGTTCTTC.

The chain joins TRBV28 to TRBJ2-3, with 10 bases identical to TRBD2. Germline V gives CDR1 MDHEN, CDR2 SYDVKM. This CDR3 contains 16 residues. V shed 3 bases, J shed 2 bases, and the junction held 5 bases outside the gene matches. Here the CDR3 reads CASSFLGTSATDTQYF. The CDR3 coding sequence is TGTGCCAGCAGTTTCCTGGGGACTAGCGCCACAGATACGCAGTATTTT.

The chain joins TRBV9 to TRBJ2-2; 16 nucleotides align to TRBD2. V lost 2 bases, J lost 6 bases, and 1 base stayed unmatched. The germline CDR1 and CDR2 sequences are SGDLS and YYNGEE. This CDR3 comprises 16 residues. The CDR3 spells CASSVGLAGGAGELFF. CDR3 DNA sequence: TGTGCCAGCAGCGTGGGACTAGCGGGGGGGGCCGGGGAGCTGTTTTTT. Filled out from reference TRBV9 and TRBJ2-2, the complete variable domain reads DSGVTQTPKHLITATGQRVTLRCSPRSGDLSVYWYQQSLDQGLQFLIQYYNGEERAKGNILERFSAQQFPDLHSELNLSSLELGDSALYFCASSVGLAGGAGELFFGEGSRLTVL.

The rearrangement joins TRBV6-5 to TRBJ1-2; D gene ambiguous. CDR1 MNHEY and CDR2 SVGAGI come from the germline V gene. The V end was cut by 5 bases, the J end by 5 bases, with 15 bases between. The CDR3 runs to 14 residues. This CDR3 reads CASSEIRPGYGYTF. As DNA, the CDR3 is TGTGCCAGCAGTGAGATACGACCGGGATATGGCTACACCTTC.

This clone was detected only a few times. The rearrangement joins TRBV7-9 to TRBJ2-1; TRBD2 might be the D (6 bases). From germline, CDR1 is SEHNR and CDR2 FQNEAQ (reference sequence). The length of the CDR3 is 16 residues. The V gene lost 5 bases and the J gene lost 0 bases, with 14 bases spanning the gap. The CDR3 loop is CASSRRDSSSYNEQFF. The CDR3 coding sequence is TGTGCCAGCAGCCGCCGGGACTCTAGCTCCTACAATGAGCAGTTCTTC.

This clone was observed a few times. This chain joins TRBV30 and TRBJ2-7; maybe TRBD2 (6 bases). Between the trimmed V and J ends, which lost 0 bases and 0 bases, there was a span of 9 bases. CDR3 length equals 14 residues. Germline CDR1 GTSNPN, CDR2 SVGIG (reference sequence). CDR3 loop: CAWSVGGDSYEQYF. The CDR3 DNA sequence: TGTGCCTGGAGTGTAGGCGGGGACTCCTACGAGCAGTACTTC.

The V call is TRBV5-4, the J call TRBJ2-1; D remains unclear. V was clipped by 6 bases and J by 0 bases, with 7 bases between them. The V gene's germline CDR1 is SGHNT and CDR2 YYREEE (reference sequence). The length of the CDR3 is 13 residues. Written as DNA, the CDR3 is TGTGCCAGCAAAGTGAGCTCCTACAATGAGCAGTTCTTC. It specifies CASKVSSYNEQFF.

This clone came up once. The CDR3 nucleotides are TGTGCCAGCAGCTTAGGGGGGGGGAATGAGCAGTTCTTC. Encoded protein: CASSLGGGNEQFF. The chain employs TRBV7-3 and TRBJ2-1, with 7 bases matching TRBD2. CDR3 size: 13 residues. Germline-derived CDR1 and CDR2 are SGHTA and FQGTGA. V lost 2 bases, J lost 7 bases, and 2 bases stayed unmatched.

V and J are TRBV9 and TRBJ2-7; 11 bases are a match to TRBD2. This CDR3 is 15 amino acids long. Unmatched junction bases numbered 4, after V lost 1 base and J lost 4 bases. Per germline, CDR1 SGDLS and CDR2 YYNGEE. CDR3 nucleotide sequence: TGTGCCAGCAGCGTATCGGGGACTAGCGGATACGAGCAGTACTTC. Protein: CASSVSGTSGYEQYF.

The chain combines TRBV11-2 with TRBJ2-4, with 9 bases matching TRBD2. J gave up 6 bases and V 2 bases, and 8 bases lay outside the gene matches. CDR1 and CDR2 (germline): SGHAT, FQNNGV. This CDR3 region has 16 residues. The CDR3 DNA is TGTGCCAGCAGCTTAACACTGCGGGGGGGCCGAAACATTCAGTACTTC. Translation: CASSLTLRGGRNIQYF.

This clone has a single count. J is TRBJ1-6 and V is TRBV2, with D perhaps matching TRBD1 (5 bases). CDR1 SNHLY and CDR2 FYNNEI come from the germline V gene. The germline V and J ends were trimmed by 5 bases and 7 bases, with 18 bases remaining between them. The CDR3 sequence is 16 residues long. This CDR3 is CASSTLGGRGNSPLHF. The CDR3 DNA is TGTGCCAGCAGTACCTTAGGCGGACGGGGGAATTCACCCCTCCACTTT. The variable domain in full, with the rest retrieved from reference TRBV2 and TRBJ1-6, is EPEVTQTPSHQVTQMGQEVILRCVPISNHLYFYWYRQILGQKVEFLVSFYNNEISEKSEIFDDQFSVERPDGSNFTLKIRSTKLEDSAMYFCASSTLGGRGNSPLHFGNGTRLTVT.

V and J are TRBV10-1 and TRBJ2-5, with 16 positions matching TRBD2. Matching the DNA end better, TRBJ2-7 makes the J call doubtful. Germline V gives CDR1 WNHNN, CDR2 SYGVQD (reference sequence). The CDR3 runs to 18 residues. For the CDR3, the DNA is TGCGCCAGCAGCGGAGGGACTAGCGGGGGGGCGCAGTTGTACGAGCAGTACTTC. It is translated as CASSGGTSGGAQLYEQYF.

This chain links TRBV9 with TRBJ2-1, with 7 bases aligning to TRBD1. CDR3 length: 18 residues. CDR1 and CDR2 from the germline V gene are SGDLS and YYNGEE. The junction had 13 bases not matched to a gene; V was cut back by 4 bases and J by 0 bases. CDR3 nucleotides: TGTGCCAGCAGCCTAGACAGGGCAAAACCGAGCTCCTACAATGAGCAGTTCTTC. Its translation: CASSLDRAKPSSYNEQFF.

The rearrangement links TRBV9 to TRBJ1-1; maybe TRBD1 (6 bases). Between the trimmed V and J ends, which lost 4 bases and 7 bases, there was a span of 17 bases. In germline, CDR1 is SGDLS, CDR2 YYNGEE. The CDR3 loop spans 14 amino acids. The CDR3 region has the DNA TGTGCCAGCAGCCCAGCGGGGGGGCCGATTGAAGCTTTCTTT. Translating it yields CASSPAGGPIEAFF.

The genes are TRBV10-3 and TRBJ1-6; no clear D gene. V dropped 6 bases and J dropped 13 bases, with 19 bases sitting between them. This CDR3 comprises 14 residues. Germline CDR1 ENHRY, CDR2 SYGVKD. Here the CDR3 reads CAISPGEGQVPLHF. For the CDR3, the DNA is TGTGCCATCAGCCCCGGGGAGGGCCAGGTGCCCCTCCACTTT.